These 13 T cell receptor beta chains came from one sample sequenced in a study of T cell changes during pregnancy in multiple sclerosis. Sequencing used immunoSEQ multiplex PCR; TCRdb keeps in-frame clones, though not all of them. The sample includes under 70,000 clones, roughly nine tenths of them seen just once. Sequencing used CD4+ T cells from peripheral blood mononuclear cells, obtained in the first trimester of pregnancy. The receptor set was obtained from a female donor with multiple sclerosis, enrolled in a pregnancy study.

This chain uses TRBV5-6 with TRBJ1-4; D possibly corresponds to TRBD1 (6 bases). V lost 0 bases to trimming and J lost 0 bases, with 9 bases between them. CDR3 length equals 16 residues. The germline V gene has CDR1 SGHDT and CDR2 YYEEEE. The CDR3 here is CASSLADRATNEKLFF. The CDR3 nucleotides read TGTGCCAGCAGCTTGGCGGACAGAGCAACTAATGAAAAACTGTTTTTT.

The V gene is TRBV19, the J gene TRBJ1-6; D perhaps matches TRBD1 (5 bases). Trimming stripped 5 bases from V and 8 bases from J, with 13 bases between. CDR1 LNHDA and CDR2 SQIVND come from the germline V gene (reference sequence). CDR3 length: 14 amino acids. In DNA form, the CDR3 reads TGTGCCAGTAGTTCTTTACAGGCCGATTCACCCCTCCACTTT. Encoded protein: CASSSLQADSPLHF.

This chain joins TRBV7-9 and TRBJ1-6, with 7 bases that match TRBD1. V trimming: 7 bases; J trimming: 9 bases; junction bases outside the gene matches: 6. This CDR3 comprises 13 residues. Germline V gene lookup returns CDR1 SEHNR and CDR2 FQNEAQ (reference sequence). The CDR3 loop reads CASTHRDSSPLHF. For the CDR3, the DNA is TGTGCCAGCACCCATAGGGACAGTTCACCCCTCCACTTT.

The CDR3 nucleotides are TGTGCCAGCAGCCGGGACTCCGCTAGCACAGATACGCAGTATTTT. Its translation: CASSRDSASTDTQYF. The chain is built from TRBV7-3 and TRBJ2-3, with a tentative D call TRBD2 (6 bases). The CDR3 has 15 residues. V lost 5 bases to trimming and J lost 0 bases, with 12 bases between them. Germline V CDR1 and CDR2: SGHTA, FQGTGA.

The chain uses TRBV25-1 and TRBJ1-1; D is unresolved. Germline V CDR1 and CDR2: MGHDK, SYGVNS. The CDR3 contains 15 residues. The V end was cut by 4 bases, the J end by 6 bases, with 18 bases between. In DNA, the CDR3 is TGTGCCAGCAGTGGGCCGTCGGCTGGGCGAGCTGAAGCTTTCTTT. Its protein is CASSGPSAGRAEAFF.

The V and J genes are TRBV7-9 and TRBJ1-1; TRBD1 matches at 8 bases. This CDR3 is built from 16 residues. V lost 1 base, J lost 4 bases, and 8 bases stayed unmatched. CDR1 and CDR2 (germline): SEHNR, FQNEAQ (reference sequence). The CDR3, as DNA: TGTGCCAGCAGCTTAGATCCCCAGGGGGCGGTCACTGAAGCTTTCTTT. Translating it yields CASSLDPQGAVTEAFF.

The genes are TRBV6-5 and TRBJ1-5, with TRBD1 identical over 8 bases. V trimming: 6 bases; J trimming: 4 bases; junction bases outside the gene matches: 5. The germline gives CDR1 MNHEY, CDR2 SVGAGI. The length of the CDR3 is 14 residues. DNA of the CDR3: TGTGCCAGCAGACCAGGGGGCGGGAATCAGCCCCAGCATTTT. Translation: CASRPGGGNQPQHF.

J is TRBJ2-7 and V is TRBV7-2; TRBD2 is a possible D gene (5 bases). The length of the CDR3 is 14 residues. Trimming shortened V by 5 bases and J by 2 bases, and 13 bases separated the two germline ends. The V gene's germline CDR1 is SGHTA and CDR2 FQGNSA. CDR3 bases: TGTGCCAGCAGCCTTCTCGGGGTCGCCTACGAGCAGTACTTC. It yields the protein CASSLLGVAYEQYF.

This chain links TRBV7-2 with TRBJ2-2, with a weak D call TRBD1 (6 bases). Trimming stripped 5 bases from V and 2 bases from J, with 12 bases between. Germline V CDR1 and CDR2: SGHTA, FQGNSA. The CDR3 totals 15 residues. DNA of the CDR3: TGTGCCAGCAGCCCCCGACAGGACAACACCGGGGAGCTGTTTTTT. This sequence encodes CASSPRQDNTGELFF.

The gene calls are TRBV19 and TRBJ1-4, with 10 bases matching TRBD1. This CDR3 region has 16 residues. Trimming removed 5 bases from V and 5 bases from J; junction bases left unmatched: 8. Looked up from germline, CDR1 is LNHDA and CDR2 is SQIVND (reference sequence). The CDR3 reads CASSRSRTGGNEKLFF. CDR3 nucleotide sequence: TGTGCCAGTAGTCGCAGCCGGACAGGGGGAAATGAAAAACTGTTTTTT.

The gene calls are TRBV19 and TRBJ2-7; 7 bases line up with TRBD2. The CDR3 is made up of 17 amino acids. V lost 1 base and J lost 5; bases outside the gene matches: 14. Germline V gene sequence: CDR1 LNHDA, CDR2 SQIVND (reference sequence). CDR3 residues: CASSIVRPGGGSHEQYF. The CDR3 region has the DNA TGTGCCAGTAGTATAGTCCGGCCGGGGGGAGGGTCGCACGAGCAGTACTTC.

The V call is TRBV11-1, the J call TRBJ1-1; D is possibly TRBD1 (6 bases). CDR1 is SGHAT, CDR2 FQDESV, per germline (reference sequence). The ends were cut back, 2 bases at V and 5 bases at J, with 12 bases in the middle. The CDR3 spans 14 residues. The DNA for the CDR3 is TGTGCCAGCAGCTTAAAAGGGACAATTACTGAAGCTTTCTTT. Translated, it gives CASSLKGTITEAFF.

This chain uses TRBV23-1 with TRBJ2-1; D not certain. TRBV23-1 is reported as an ORF; its role is uncertain. V was shortened by 3 bases and J by 3 bases, with 6 bases between the two germline ends. This CDR3 spans 13 amino acids. The CDR3 loop reads CASSHRDYNEQFF. As DNA, the CDR3 is TGCGCCAGCAGTCATCGCGACTACAATGAGCAGTTCTTC.